This TCR beta chain is drawn from a study of human T cells and chemical hapten exposure. TCRdb re-called the RACE reads with MiXCR, one entry per CDR3 protein. The sample carries about 300,000 distinct CDR3 sequences, about 5% recorded once. Study findings and constraints: TCRs exceeding a frequency of 1 in 1000 stayed unchanged under DPC sensitization.

This clonotype was found many times. The antigen is undetermined. The junction departs from germline at one end; a sequencing error may be responsible. Sample time point: pre-sensitization, week 0. Treatment of the sample: therapeutic diphenylcyclopropenone sensitization with weekly scalp DPC. Looked up from germline, CDR1 is MNHEY and CDR2 is SVGAGI. The CDR3 spans 14 residues. This chain uses TRBV6-5 with TRBJ1-4; D perhaps matches TRBD1 (5 bases). The sample in question was whole blood, obtained in connection with sensitization to the hapten diphenylcyclopropenone (DPC). This clonotype was obtained from a woman in her late teens or twenties with alopecia areata. Some clones in this sample may be carry-over from other donors' samples. The CDR3 sequence: CASSYSIGAETLFF. CDR3 bases: TGTGCCAGCAGTTACTCGATAGGGGCGGAAACACTGTTTTTT.